This T cell receptor (beta chain) was captured in a study of OX40 agonist ivuxolimab in advanced cancers. Study information: Hepatocellular carcinoma, melanoma, renal cell or head and neck cancer affected the dose-escalation patients. Study-wide results and limits: Within 6 weeks, CD4+ and CD8+ blood T cells expanded clonally at 0.1 to 3.0 mg/kg. Relative to CD4+, CD8+ T cells held more expanded clones on average.

On this clone itself: As yet, its antigen is unknown.

The method was immunoSEQ multiplex PCR; TCRdb's version includes in-frame clones alone and lacks a portion of them. Counted here are about 46,000 clones, roughly 90% occurring once; the ten biggest clones make up roughly 10%. The V gene's germline CDR1 is SGHTS and CDR2 YDEGEE. The junction had 8 bases not matched to a gene; V was cut back by 6 bases and J by 2 bases. There are 14 residues in the CDR3. The chain recombines TRBV5-8 with TRBJ2-7, with TRBD1 matching 7 bases. The sequence was collected from an adult with an advanced solid tumor such as melanoma, head and neck, liver or kidney cancer. This specimen consisted of CD4+ or CD8+ T cells sorted from blood, obtained in a trial of the OX40 agonist ivuxolimab. The CDR3 spells CASIRATGTYEQYF. The CDR3 DNA sequence: TGTGCCAGCATACGGGCGACAGGGACCTACGAGCAGTACTTC.